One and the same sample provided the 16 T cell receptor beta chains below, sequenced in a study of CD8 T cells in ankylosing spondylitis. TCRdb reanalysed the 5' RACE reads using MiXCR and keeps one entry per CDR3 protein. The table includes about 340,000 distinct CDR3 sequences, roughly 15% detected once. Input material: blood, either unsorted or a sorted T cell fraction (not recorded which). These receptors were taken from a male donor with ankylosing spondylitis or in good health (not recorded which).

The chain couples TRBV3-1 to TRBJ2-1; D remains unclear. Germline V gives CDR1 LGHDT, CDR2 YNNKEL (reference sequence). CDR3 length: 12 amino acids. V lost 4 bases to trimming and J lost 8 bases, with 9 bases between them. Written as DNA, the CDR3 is TGTGCCAGCAGCCCCAGACGGGATGAGCAGTTCTTC. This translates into CASSPRRDEQFF.

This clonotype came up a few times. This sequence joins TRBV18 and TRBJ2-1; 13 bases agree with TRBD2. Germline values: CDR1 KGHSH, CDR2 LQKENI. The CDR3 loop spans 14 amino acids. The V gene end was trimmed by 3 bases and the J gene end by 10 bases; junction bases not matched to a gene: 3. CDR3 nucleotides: TGTGCCAGCTCACCGGGACTAGCGGGACAGGAGCAGTTCTTC. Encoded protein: CASSPGLAGQEQFF.

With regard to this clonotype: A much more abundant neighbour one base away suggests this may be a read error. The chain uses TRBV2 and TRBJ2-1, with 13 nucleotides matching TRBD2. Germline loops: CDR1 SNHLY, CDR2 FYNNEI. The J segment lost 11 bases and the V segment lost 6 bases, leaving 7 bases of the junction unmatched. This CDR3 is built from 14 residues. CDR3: CASSSTSGGHQQFF. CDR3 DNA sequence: TGTGCCAGCAGCTCGACTAGCGGGGGGCATCAGCAGTTCTTC.

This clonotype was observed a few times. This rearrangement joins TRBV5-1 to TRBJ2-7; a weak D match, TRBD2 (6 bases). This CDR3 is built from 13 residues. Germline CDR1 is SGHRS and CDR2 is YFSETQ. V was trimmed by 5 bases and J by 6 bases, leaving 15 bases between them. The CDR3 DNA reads TGCGCCAGCAGGTCCGGACTACTTGGCGAGCAGTACTTC. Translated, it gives CASRSGLLGEQYF.

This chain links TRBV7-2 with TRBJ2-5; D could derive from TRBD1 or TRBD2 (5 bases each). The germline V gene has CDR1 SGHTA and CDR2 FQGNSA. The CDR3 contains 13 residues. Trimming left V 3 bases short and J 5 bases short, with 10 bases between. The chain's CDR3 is CASSFRGKETQYF. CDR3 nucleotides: TGTGCCAGCAGCTTCCGGGGCAAGGAGACCCAGTACTTC.

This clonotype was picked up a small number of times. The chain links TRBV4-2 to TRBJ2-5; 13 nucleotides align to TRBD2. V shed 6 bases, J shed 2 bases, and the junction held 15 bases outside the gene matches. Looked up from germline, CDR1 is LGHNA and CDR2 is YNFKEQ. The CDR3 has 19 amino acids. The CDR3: CASSPYGLRLAGGQETQYF. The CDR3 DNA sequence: TGTGCCAGCAGTCCCTACGGTTTACGACTAGCGGGGGGACAAGAGACCCAGTACTTC.

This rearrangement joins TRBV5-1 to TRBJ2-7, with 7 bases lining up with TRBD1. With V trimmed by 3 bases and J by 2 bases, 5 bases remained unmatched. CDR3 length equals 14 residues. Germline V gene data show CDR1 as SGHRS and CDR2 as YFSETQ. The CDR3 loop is CASSSTGQPYEQYF. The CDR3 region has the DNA TGCGCCAGCAGCTCTACGGGACAGCCCTACGAGCAGTACTTC.

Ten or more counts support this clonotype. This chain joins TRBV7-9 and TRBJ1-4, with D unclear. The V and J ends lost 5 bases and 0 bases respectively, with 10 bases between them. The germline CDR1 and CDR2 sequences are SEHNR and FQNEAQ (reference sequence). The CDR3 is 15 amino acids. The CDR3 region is CASSTGLSTNEKLFF. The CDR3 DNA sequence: TGTGCCAGCAGCACGGGGTTGTCAACTAATGAAAAACTGTTTTTT. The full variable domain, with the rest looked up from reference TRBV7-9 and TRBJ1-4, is DTGVSQNPRHKITKRGQNVTFRCDPISEHNRLYWYRQTLGQGPEFLTYFQNEAQLEKSRLLSDRFSAERPKGSFSTLEIQRTEQGDSAMYLCASSTGLSTNEKLFFGSGTQLSVL.

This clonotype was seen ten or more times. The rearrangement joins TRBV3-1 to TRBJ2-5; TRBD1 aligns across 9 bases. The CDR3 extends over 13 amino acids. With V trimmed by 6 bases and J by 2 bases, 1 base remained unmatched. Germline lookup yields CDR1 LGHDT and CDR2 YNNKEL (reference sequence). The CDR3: CASRTGGQETQYF. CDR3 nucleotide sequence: TGTGCCAGCAGGACAGGGGGTCAAGAGACCCAGTACTTC.

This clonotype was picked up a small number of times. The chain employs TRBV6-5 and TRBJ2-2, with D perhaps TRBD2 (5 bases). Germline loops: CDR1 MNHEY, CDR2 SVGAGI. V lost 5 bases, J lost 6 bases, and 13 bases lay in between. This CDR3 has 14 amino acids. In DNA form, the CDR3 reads TGTGCCAGCAGTCCCTCGAGGAGGTCCGGGGAGCTGTTTTTT. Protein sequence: CASSPSRRSGELFF.

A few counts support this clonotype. The CDR3 DNA reads TGTGCCAGCAGTTCCCGGGACGGTGAAGCTTTCTTT. Residues: CASSSRDGEAFF. V is TRBV12-3 or TRBV12-4 and J is TRBJ1-1, with D tentatively TRBD1 (5 bases). The CDR3 has 12 residues. The V gene lost 4 bases and the J gene lost 7 bases, with 10 bases spanning the gap.

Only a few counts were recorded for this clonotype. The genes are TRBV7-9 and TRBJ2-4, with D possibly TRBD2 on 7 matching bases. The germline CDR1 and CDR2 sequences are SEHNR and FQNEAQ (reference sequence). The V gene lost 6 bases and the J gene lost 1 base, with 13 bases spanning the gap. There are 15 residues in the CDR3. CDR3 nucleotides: TGTGCCAGCAGTCCAGGGGAGGGGGCCAAAAACATTCAGTACTTC. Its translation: CASSPGEGAKNIQYF.

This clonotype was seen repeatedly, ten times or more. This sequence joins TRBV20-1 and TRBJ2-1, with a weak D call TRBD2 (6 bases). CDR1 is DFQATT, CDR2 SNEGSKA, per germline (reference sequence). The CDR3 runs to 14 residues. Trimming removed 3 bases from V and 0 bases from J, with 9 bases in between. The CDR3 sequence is CSARDGGSYNEQFF. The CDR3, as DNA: TGCAGTGCTAGGGACGGGGGCTCCTACAATGAGCAGTTCTTC.

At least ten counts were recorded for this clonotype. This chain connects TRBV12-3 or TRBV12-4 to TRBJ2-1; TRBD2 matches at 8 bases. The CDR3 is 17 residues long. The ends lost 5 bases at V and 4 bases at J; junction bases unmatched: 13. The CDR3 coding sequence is TGTGCCAGCAGTGATTTAAAGGGGGGACTAGGGTACAATGAGCAGTTCTTC. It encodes CASSDLKGGLGYNEQFF.

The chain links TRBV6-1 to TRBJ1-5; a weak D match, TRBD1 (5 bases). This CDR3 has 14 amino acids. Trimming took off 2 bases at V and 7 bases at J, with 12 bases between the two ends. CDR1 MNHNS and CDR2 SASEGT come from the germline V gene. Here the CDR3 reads CASSERTPRQPQHF. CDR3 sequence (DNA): TGTGCCAGCAGTGAACGGACACCCAGACAGCCCCAGCATTTT.

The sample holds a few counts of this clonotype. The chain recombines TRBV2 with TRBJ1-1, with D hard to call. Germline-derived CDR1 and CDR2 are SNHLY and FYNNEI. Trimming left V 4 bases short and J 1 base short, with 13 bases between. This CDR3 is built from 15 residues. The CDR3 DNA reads TGTGCCAGCAGTGGGGAAGCCAGCTCGAACACTGAAGCTTTCTTT. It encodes CASSGEASSNTEAFF.